This T cell receptor beta chain was recovered during a study of spatial heterogeneity in lung cancer. In this sample, this clonotype turned up a few times. Time point specified: blood at routine non-recurrence follow-up after resection. MiXCR, run by TCRdb on the 5' RACE reads, gives a single entry per CDR3 protein. Among about 43,000 distinct CDR3 sequences listed, 20% to 25% were seen once. The input for sequencing was PBMCs, taken at follow-up. This TCR came from a female donor with early-stage non-small cell lung cancer.

CDR3 sequence: CASSLPGLAGAGEQYF. The CDR3 DNA sequence: TGTGCCAGCAGCCTTCCTGGACTAGCGGGGGCCGGCGAGCAGTACTTC. The V call is TRBV3-1, the J call TRBJ2-7; the match to TRBD2 covers 13 bases. Germline V gene data show CDR1 as LGHDT and CDR2 as YNNKEL (reference sequence). V was pared by 4 bases and J by 6 bases, with 9 bases of the junction left unmatched. This CDR3 contains 16 residues.